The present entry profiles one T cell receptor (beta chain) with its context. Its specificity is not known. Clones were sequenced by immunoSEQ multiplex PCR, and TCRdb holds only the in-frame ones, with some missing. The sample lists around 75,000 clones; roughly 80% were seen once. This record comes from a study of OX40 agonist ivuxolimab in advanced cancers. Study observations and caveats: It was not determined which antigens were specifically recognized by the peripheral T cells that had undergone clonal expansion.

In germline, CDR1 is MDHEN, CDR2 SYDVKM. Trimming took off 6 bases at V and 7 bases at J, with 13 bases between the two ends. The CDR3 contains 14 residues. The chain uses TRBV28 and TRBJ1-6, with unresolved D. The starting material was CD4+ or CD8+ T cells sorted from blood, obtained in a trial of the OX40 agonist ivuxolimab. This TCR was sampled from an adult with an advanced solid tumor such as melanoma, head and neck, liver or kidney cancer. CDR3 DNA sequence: TGTGCCAGCAGAGGGCCCCCCCCCAATTCACCCCTCCACTTT. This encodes CASRGPPPNSPLHF.